This TCR beta chain is drawn from a study of PD-1 blockade in classical Hodgkin lymphoma. Study in general: Patients were treated with nivolumab at 3 mg/kg, and this was given intravenously every 2 weeks.

The CDR3 extends over 14 amino acids. Assay: immunoSEQ multiplex PCR; the TCRdb copy retains only in-frame clones and omits some. The sample records around 40,000 clones, just under 80% being singletons. Exposure to brentuximab vedotin varied, and each patient had relapsed following autologous stem cell transplantation. This clone has only one observation. This TCR was sampled from a human donor with classical Hodgkin lymphoma. Sequencing was performed on peripheral blood mononuclear cells (PBMCs), taken at baseline. The V gene is TRBV21-1, the J gene TRBJ2-7; no check of the table's D call, TRBD2, against the DNA was made. TRBV21-1 is shown as a pseudogene. The CDR3 DNA reads as TGTGCCAGCATATTGCGGCGTCACTGCTACGAGCAGTACTTC. This encodes CASILRRHCYEQYF.